Listed here are 32 T cell receptor beta chains from one sample, sequenced in a study of blood T cell repertoires in COVID-19. The assay was immunoSEQ multiplex PCR, and TCRdb's table has in-frame clones only and misses some. The sample yields some 100,000 clones, roughly 76% seen once. Sequenced sample: peripheral blood. These receptors originate from a human donor in a cohort sampled during active COVID-19.

The V call is TRBV4-1, the J call TRBJ1-1; 8 bases match TRBD1. After removal of 0 bases from V and 4 bases from J, the junction contained 4 bases not matched to a gene. The length of the CDR3 is 15 residues. Germline V gives CDR1 MGHRA, CDR2 YSYEKL. In DNA form, the CDR3 reads TGCGCCAGCAGCCAAGAGGCAACAGGGGGCACTGAAGCTTTCTTT. This translates into CASSQEATGGTEAFF.

This clone was observed a single time. The genes are TRBV7-6 and TRBJ1-5; D not resolved. The CDR3 has 14 residues. Germline V CDR1 and CDR2: SGHVS, FNYEAQ. V was pared by 5 bases and J by 7 bases, with 15 bases between. CDR3 coding DNA: TGTGCCAGCAGCGCTCAAAGAGGGAACCAGCCCCAGCATTTT. Translating it yields CASSAQRGNQPQHF.

The genes are TRBV14 and TRBJ2-1, with a weak D call TRBD1 (6 bases). Trimming pared 1 base from V and 9 bases from J, leaving 16 bases between. Germline CDR1 SGHDN, CDR2 FVKESK. The CDR3 length is 15 residues. The CDR3 protein is CASSQVGQGIGEQFF. DNA of the CDR3: TGTGCCAGCAGCCAAGTAGGGCAGGGGATTGGTGAGCAGTTCTTC.

The chain is built from TRBV9 and TRBJ2-7; D possibly corresponds to TRBD2 (7 bases). The CDR3 is 15 amino acids. V was clipped by 0 bases and J by 4 bases, with 14 bases between them. CDR1 is SGDLS and CDR2 is YYNGEE in the germline V gene. CDR3 amino acids: CASSVEGGARYEQYF. The CDR3 region has the DNA TGTGCCAGCAGCGTAGAGGGGGGGGCGCGGTACGAGCAGTACTTC.

The DNA of the CDR3 is TGTGCCAGTAGTCAGGGGGCGAGCTCCTATAATTCACCCCTCCACTTT. Translated: CASSQGASSYNSPLHF. The chain couples TRBV19 to TRBJ1-6; TRBD1 aligns across 8 bases. The CDR3 spans 16 residues. Germline CDR1 LNHDA, CDR2 SQIVND (reference sequence). Trimming took 5 bases from V and 0 from J; bases not matched to a gene: 3.

The V gene is TRBV18, the J gene TRBJ1-1, with D perhaps TRBD1 (5 bases). The length of the CDR3 is 16 residues. V gave up 1 base and J gave up 5 bases, with 17 bases separating them. CDR1 KGHSH and CDR2 LQKENI come from the germline V gene. CDR3 protein: CASSPQLGTEGTEAFF. In DNA, the CDR3 is TGTGCCAGCTCACCACAACTGGGGACGGAGGGGACTGAAGCTTTCTTT. Based on the CDR3 plus reference TRBV18 and TRBJ1-1, the full variable domain is NAGVMQNPRHLVRRRGQEARLRCSPMKGHSHVYWYRQLPEEGLKFMVYLQKENIIDESGMPKERFSAEFPKEGPSILRIQQVVRGDSAAYFCASSPQLGTEGTEAFFGQGTRLTVV.

This clone was observed a single time. V is TRBV27 and J is TRBJ2-2; 9 nucleotides align to TRBD2. The CDR3 contains 17 residues. Germline V gene lookup returns CDR1 MNHEY and CDR2 SMNVEV (reference sequence). V lost 0 bases to trimming and J lost 1 base; unmatched junction nucleotides: 3. CDR3 sequence (DNA): TGTGCCAGCAGTTTATCGGCGACTAGCGGGAACACCGGGGAGCTGTTTTTT. Translating it yields CASSLSATSGNTGELFF.

The chain is built from TRBV27 and TRBJ2-7; D perhaps matches TRBD2 (6 bases). The V gene's germline CDR1 is MNHEY and CDR2 SMNVEV (reference sequence). The length of the CDR3 is 16 residues. Trimming took off 1 base at V and 6 bases at J, with 19 bases between the two ends. CDR3 in amino acids: CASSLYVGLSPTEQYF. The CDR3 DNA follows: TGTGCCAGCAGTTTATATGTCGGACTATCACCTACCGAGCAGTACTTC.

The V and J genes are TRBV4-1 and TRBJ1-5, with D possibly TRBD1 on 6 matching bases. The CDR3 consists of 16 residues. Germline values: CDR1 MGHRA, CDR2 YSYEKL. Trimming left V 0 bases short and J 4 bases short, with 13 bases between. CDR3 amino acids: CASSQDGTKPNQPQHF. Here the CDR3 DNA reads TGCGCCAGCAGCCAAGACGGGACAAAACCAAATCAGCCCCAGCATTTT.

The chain joins TRBV7-8 to TRBJ2-2; 10 positions match TRBD2. The germline V gene encodes CDR1 SGHVS and CDR2 FQNEAQ. CDR3 length: 14 residues. The junction had 3 bases not matched to a gene; V was cut back by 6 bases and J by 5 bases. In DNA, the CDR3 is TGTGCCAGCAGTCCAGCGGGAGGGACCGGGGAGCTGTTTTTT. Translating gives CASSPAGGTGELFF.

CDR3 amino acids: CASSFGSNYGYTF. CDR3 in DNA: TGTGCCAGCAGTTTCGGGAGTAACTATGGCTACACCTTC. The V and J genes are TRBV27 and TRBJ1-2, with D unclear. This CDR3 contains 13 residues. The germline CDR1 and CDR2 sequences are MNHEY and SMNVEV (reference sequence). V shed 3 bases and J shed 1 base, with 6 bases lying between them.

Concerning this clone itself: This sample also contains other DNA sequences that code for the same CDR3. The chain joins TRBV7-9 to TRBJ1-2; 8 nucleotides line up with TRBD1. CDR1 is SEHNR and CDR2 is FQNEAQ in the germline V gene (reference sequence). Trimming took 4 bases from V and 8 from J; bases not matched to a gene: 6. The CDR3 extends over 13 amino acids. CDR3 amino acids: CASSSGQGNGYTF. DNA of the CDR3: TGTGCCAGCAGCTCCGGACAGGGAAACGGCTACACCTTC.

V gene TRBV7-2 combines with J gene TRBJ1-5; the D is unclear. With 1 base removed from V and 4 bases from J, the gap between germline ends came to 5 bases. Germline CDR1 SGHTA, CDR2 FQGNSA. This CDR3 spans 13 amino acids. CDR3 residues: CASSLEQNQPQHF. CDR3 nucleotide sequence: TGTGCCAGCAGCTTAGAACAAAATCAGCCCCAGCATTTT.

The chain joins TRBV7-9 to TRBJ2-7; 7 nucleotides line up with TRBD1. The V gene end was trimmed by 1 base and the J gene end by 6 bases; junction bases not matched to a gene: 12. This CDR3 spans 16 amino acids. In germline, CDR1 is SEHNR, CDR2 FQNEAQ (reference sequence). CDR3 in DNA: TGTGCCAGCAGCTTAGGGGGAGCAGGGGGTGGCAGCGAGCAGTACTTC. Translation: CASSLGGAGGGSEQYF.

The V gene is TRBV30, the J gene TRBJ1-3; D is unclear. The CDR3 has 13 amino acids. V lost 4 bases to trimming and J lost 4 bases, with 11 bases between them. The germline gives CDR1 GTSNPN, CDR2 SVGIG (reference sequence). The DNA of the CDR3 is TGTGCCTGGATTTTAAAAAGCGGAAACACCATATATTTT. Protein sequence: CAWILKSGNTIYF.

This CDR3 reads CAWSADDFKAQHF. For the CDR3, the DNA is TGTGCCTGGAGTGCAGATGACTTTAAAGCCCAGCATTTT. The chain links TRBV30 to TRBJ1-5; D is ambiguous. Looked up from germline, CDR1 is GTSNPN and CDR2 is SVGIG (reference sequence). The CDR3 runs to 13 residues. Trimming removed 1 base at V and 11 bases at J, with 15 bases between.

The chain couples TRBV7-3 to TRBJ1-1; TRBD1 is a possible D gene (6 bases). V was clipped by 5 bases and J by 11 bases, with 18 bases between them. The CDR3 loop spans 13 amino acids. Looked up from germline, CDR1 is SGHTA and CDR2 is FQGTGA. As DNA, the CDR3 is TGTGCCAGCAGCCCGGGGGCGGGGGGCGCCGCTTTCTTT. As protein: CASSPGAGGAAFF.

The chain uses TRBV5-4 and TRBJ1-2; weak D call: TRBD1 (6 bases). Trimming left V 4 bases short and J 5 bases short, with 15 bases between. The CDR3 has 14 residues. CDR1 and CDR2 (germline): SGHNT, YYREEE (reference sequence). In DNA form, the CDR3 reads TGTGCCAGCAGCACCGCCGGGACACCATATGGCTACACCTTC. This gives the protein CASSTAGTPYGYTF.

This clone was seen a few times. The chain has TRBV28 and TRBJ1-6; D unresolved. V dropped 3 bases and J dropped 6 bases, with 9 bases sitting between them. The germline V gene encodes CDR1 MDHEN and CDR2 SYDVKM. This CDR3 has 14 residues. CDR3: CASSLAGSNSPLHF. In DNA form, the CDR3 reads TGTGCCAGCAGTTTGGCGGGCTCTAATTCACCCCTCCACTTT. Drawing the rest from reference TRBV28 and TRBJ1-6, the complete variable domain is DVKVTQSSRYLVKRTGEKVFLECVQDMDHENMFWYRQDPGLGLRLIYFSYDVKMKEKGDIPEGYSVSREKKERFSLILESASTNQTSMYLCASSLAGSNSPLHFGNGTRLTVT.

The chain uses TRBV13 and TRBJ2-1; D perhaps matches TRBD1 (5 bases). The CDR3 totals 17 residues. The V end lost 6 bases, the J end lost 3 bases, and 21 bases lay between the germline ends. Germline V gene data show CDR1 as PRHDT and CDR2 as FYEKMQ (reference sequence). The CDR3 loop reads CASSSVGSSRGYNEQFF. CDR3 DNA: TGTGCCAGCAGTTCAGTCGGTAGTAGTAGGGGCTACAATGAGCAGTTCTTC. The full variable domain, its missing parts supplied by reference TRBV13 and TRBJ2-1, is AAGVIQSPRHLIKEKRETATLKCYPIPRHDTVYWYQQGPGQDPQFLISFYEKMQSDKGSIPDRFSAQQFSDYHSELNMSSLELGDSALYFCASSSVGSSRGYNEQFFGPGTRLTVL.

The CDR3 here is CASSPPGLASGKETQYF. The CDR3 DNA reads as TGTGCCAGCTCACCACCGGGACTAGCGTCGGGGAAAGAGACCCAGTACTTC. The chain recombines TRBV18 with TRBJ2-5, with 10 bases that match TRBD2. This CDR3 is built from 17 residues. Germline-derived CDR1 and CDR2 are KGHSH and LQKENI. Trimming cost V 0 bases and J 3 bases; bases outside gene matches: 7.

V and J are TRBV5-1 and TRBJ2-5, with 8 bases lining up with TRBD2. CDR3 length: 15 residues. Unmatched junction bases numbered 12, after V lost 4 bases and J lost 7 bases. Germline values: CDR1 SGHRS, CDR2 YFSETQ. This chain's CDR3 is CASSRGGTDLGTQYF. The CDR3 coding sequence is TGCGCCAGCAGCCGCGGGGGGACTGACTTGGGGACCCAGTACTTC.

This clone was observed once. This chain joins TRBV9 and TRBJ2-3; D gene ambiguous. The CDR3 totals 13 residues. In germline, CDR1 is SGDLS, CDR2 YYNGEE. V lost 2 bases to trimming and J lost 2 bases, with 6 bases between them. CDR3 in amino acids: CASSVQFTDTQYF. The DNA for the CDR3 is TGTGCCAGCAGCGTTCAGTTCACAGATACGCAGTATTTT. Looking up the rest from reference TRBV9 and TRBJ2-3 gives the full variable domain: DSGVTQTPKHLITATGQRVTLRCSPRSGDLSVYWYQQSLDQGLQFLIQYYNGEERAKGNILERFSAQQFPDLHSELNLSSLELGDSALYFCASSVQFTDTQYFGPGTRLTVL.

V usage is TRBV19 and J usage is TRBJ1-2, with D hard to call. The CDR3 loop spans 13 amino acids. V gave up 7 bases and J gave up 4 bases, with 13 bases separating them. From germline, CDR1 is LNHDA and CDR2 SQIVND (reference sequence). The CDR3 spells CASKVTGIYGYTF. In DNA form, the CDR3 reads TGTGCCAGTAAGGTGACGGGGATCTATGGCTACACCTTC.

This chain connects TRBV19 to TRBJ1-2, with D maybe TRBD1 (5 bases). The CDR3 is made up of 12 amino acids. The germline gives CDR1 LNHDA, CDR2 SQIVND (reference sequence). V gave up 7 bases and J gave up 2 bases, with 8 bases separating them. CDR3 in amino acids: CASKQGNYGYTF. The CDR3 nucleotides are TGTGCCAGTAAGCAGGGCAACTATGGCTACACCTTC.

This clone was recorded only once. The chain combines TRBV5-6 with TRBJ1-2; D is unresolved. Germline CDR1 SGHDT, CDR2 YYEEEE. This CDR3 region has 15 residues. The germline V and J ends were trimmed by 0 bases and 7 bases, with 16 bases remaining between them. CDR3 residues: CASSLVGGKMGGYTF. The CDR3 nucleotides are TGTGCCAGCAGCTTGGTTGGCGGAAAGATGGGTGGCTACACCTTC.

The chain links TRBV2 to TRBJ1-6, with D maybe TRBD1 (6 bases). Germline CDR1 is SNHLY and CDR2 is FYNNEI. The CDR3 runs 15 residues. Trimming removed 4 bases at V and 0 bases at J, with 7 bases between. The CDR3 sequence is CASSVDSSYNSPLHF. DNA for the CDR3: TGTGCCAGCAGTGTGGACAGCTCCTATAATTCACCCCTCCACTTT.

The chain recombines TRBV18 with TRBJ2-7, with a possible D match to TRBD1 (6 bases). Trimming stripped 2 bases from V and 1 base from J, with 12 bases between. The germline V gene has CDR1 KGHSH and CDR2 LQKENI. This CDR3 region has 15 residues. The CDR3 region is CASSPMDSTSYEQYF. The CDR3 DNA sequence: TGTGCCAGCTCACCAATGGACAGTACATCCTACGAGCAGTACTTC.

This chain joins TRBV28 and TRBJ1-2, with D possibly matching TRBD1 (5 bases). V was trimmed by 4 bases and J by 5 bases, leaving 23 bases between them. Germline lookup yields CDR1 MDHEN and CDR2 SYDVKM. This CDR3 region has 17 residues. Written as DNA, the CDR3 is TGTGCCAGCAGTTCAATGGGGCTGGGCCTAAGGGTTTATGGCTACACCTTC. This encodes CASSSMGLGLRVYGYTF.

A few counts support this clone. The chain recombines TRBV19 with TRBJ1-2; D is possibly TRBD1 (6 bases). Trimming removed 5 bases at V and 8 bases at J, with 21 bases between. Germline loops: CDR1 LNHDA, CDR2 SQIVND (reference sequence). The CDR3 runs to 15 residues. The CDR3 loop reads CASSPRREGTRGYTF. Written as DNA, the CDR3 is TGTGCCAGTAGTCCCCGGAGGGAGGGGACAAGGGGCTACACCTTC.

The chain uses TRBV7-2 and TRBJ2-7; 7 bases are a match to TRBD2. CDR1 and CDR2 from the germline V gene are SGHTA and FQGNSA. V dropped 5 bases and J dropped 11; count of bases not matched to a gene: 9. The CDR3 has 12 residues. In DNA form, the CDR3 reads TGTGCCAGCAGCCAGGGCGGGAGTATGGAGTACTTC. It is translated as CASSQGGSMEYF.

This clone appeared a single time. The chain employs TRBV5-6 and TRBJ2-1, with 8 bases lining up with TRBD2. The V and J ends lost 0 bases and 8 bases, in that order; junction bases with no gene match: 4. Germline CDR1 and CDR2: SGHDT and YYEEEE. The CDR3 runs to 14 residues. This CDR3 reads CASSLAGRGDEQFF. CDR3 bases: TGTGCCAGCAGCTTGGCCGGGAGGGGTGATGAGCAGTTCTTC.